This TCR beta chain was recorded in a study of shared clonotypes between healthy human individuals. General study results and limits: A small donor pool kept down the genetic and exposure-history diversity that was represented.

PCR replicates from unsorted PBMC used 250 to 300 ng DNA, and this amount was some 30,000 T cell genomes. In the authors' workflow: ImmunoSEQ sequences covered only the junction and lacked quality scores; filtering therefore differed. The data were produced by immunoSEQ multiplex PCR, yet TCRdb's version contains in-frame clones alone and is incomplete. The V and J calls and clone size are taken from that table; D and trimming were inferred from the DNA. Altogether hundreds of thousands of clones are present, roughly 79% being singletons, with the ten largest covering more than 10%. As for this clone: The antigen is undetermined. The sample has other DNA sequences that encode this CDR3 too.

Healthy and HIV-negative, the adult donors had no recent acute infections or vaccinations. The sample consisted of PBMCs. The sequence was collected from a woman in her 40s in good health. Some clones in this sample may be carry-over from other donors' samples.

The CDR3 nucleotides read TGTGCCAGCAGAAGGGACAGGCGGAACACTGAAGCTTTCTTT. Its translation: CASRRDRRNTEAFF. This chain joins TRBV6-5 and TRBJ1-1, with 8 bases aligning to TRBD1. V lost 6 bases to trimming and J lost 1 base; unmatched junction nucleotides: 4. The germline gives CDR1 MNHEY, CDR2 SVGAGI. The CDR3 is 14 amino acids.